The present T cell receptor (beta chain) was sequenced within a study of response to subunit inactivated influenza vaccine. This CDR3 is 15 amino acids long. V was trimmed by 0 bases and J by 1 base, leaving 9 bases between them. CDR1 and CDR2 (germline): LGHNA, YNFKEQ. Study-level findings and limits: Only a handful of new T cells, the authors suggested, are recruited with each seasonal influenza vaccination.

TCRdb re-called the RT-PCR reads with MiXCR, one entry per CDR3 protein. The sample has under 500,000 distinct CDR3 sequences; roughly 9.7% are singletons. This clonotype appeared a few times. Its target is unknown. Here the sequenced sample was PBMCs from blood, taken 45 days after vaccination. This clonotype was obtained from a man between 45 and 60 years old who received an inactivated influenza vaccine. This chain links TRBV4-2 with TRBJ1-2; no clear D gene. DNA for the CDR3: TGTGCCAGCAGCCAAGAATTAGTCAGTAACTATGGCTACACCTTC. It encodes CASSQELVSNYGYTF.